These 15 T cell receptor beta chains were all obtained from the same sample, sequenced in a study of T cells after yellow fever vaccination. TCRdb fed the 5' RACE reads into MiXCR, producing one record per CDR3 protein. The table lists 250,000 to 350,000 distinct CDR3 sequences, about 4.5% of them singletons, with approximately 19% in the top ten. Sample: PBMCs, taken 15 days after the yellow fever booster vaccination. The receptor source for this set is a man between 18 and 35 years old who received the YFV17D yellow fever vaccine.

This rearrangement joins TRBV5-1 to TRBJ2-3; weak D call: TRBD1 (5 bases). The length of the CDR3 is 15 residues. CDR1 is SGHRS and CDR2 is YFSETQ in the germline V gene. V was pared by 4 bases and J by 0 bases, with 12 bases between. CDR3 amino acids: CASSLDSPSTDTQYF. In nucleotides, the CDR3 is TGCGCCAGCAGCCTCGACAGTCCTAGCACAGATACGCAGTATTTT. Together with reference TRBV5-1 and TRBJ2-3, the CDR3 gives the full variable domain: KAGVTQTPRYLIKTRGQQVTLSCSPISGHRSVSWYQQTPGQGLQFLFEYFSETQRNKGNFPGRFSGRQFSNSRSEMNVSTLELGDSALYLCASSLDSPSTDTQYFGPGTRLTVL.

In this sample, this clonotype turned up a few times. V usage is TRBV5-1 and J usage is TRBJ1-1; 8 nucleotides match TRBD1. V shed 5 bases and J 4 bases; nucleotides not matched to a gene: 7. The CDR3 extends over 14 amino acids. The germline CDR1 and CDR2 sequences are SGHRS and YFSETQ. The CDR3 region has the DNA TGCGCCAGCAGGGACAGGGTTGGTGGCACTGAAGCTTTCTTT. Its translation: CASRDRVGGTEAFF.

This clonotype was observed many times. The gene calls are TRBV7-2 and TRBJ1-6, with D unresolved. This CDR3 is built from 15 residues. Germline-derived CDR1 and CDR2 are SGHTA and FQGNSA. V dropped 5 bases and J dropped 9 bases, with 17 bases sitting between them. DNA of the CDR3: TGTGCCAGCAGCCCCCGGGCGGGAGACCTTTCACCCCTCCACTTT. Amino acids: CASSPRAGDLSPLHF.

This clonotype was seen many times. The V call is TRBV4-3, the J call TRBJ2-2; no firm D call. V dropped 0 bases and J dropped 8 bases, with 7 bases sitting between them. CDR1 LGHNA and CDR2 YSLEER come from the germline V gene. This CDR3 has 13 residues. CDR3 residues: CASSQEIGGELFF. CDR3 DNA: TGCGCCAGCAGCCAAGAAATCGGTGGGGAGCTGTTTTTT.

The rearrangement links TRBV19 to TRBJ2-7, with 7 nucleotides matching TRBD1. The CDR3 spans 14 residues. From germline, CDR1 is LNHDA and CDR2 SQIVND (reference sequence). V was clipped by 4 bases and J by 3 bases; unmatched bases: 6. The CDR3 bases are TGTGCCAGTAGTACCCGGGACAGTTACTACGAGCAGTACTTC. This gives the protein CASSTRDSYYEQYF.

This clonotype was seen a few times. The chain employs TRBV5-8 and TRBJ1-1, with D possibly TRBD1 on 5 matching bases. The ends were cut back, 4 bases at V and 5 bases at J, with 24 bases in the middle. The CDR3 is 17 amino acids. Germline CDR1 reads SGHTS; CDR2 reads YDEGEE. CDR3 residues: CASSRKGYSPRVTEAFF. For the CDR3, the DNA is TGTGCCAGCAGCCGGAAGGGGTACAGCCCCAGGGTGACTGAAGCTTTCTTT.

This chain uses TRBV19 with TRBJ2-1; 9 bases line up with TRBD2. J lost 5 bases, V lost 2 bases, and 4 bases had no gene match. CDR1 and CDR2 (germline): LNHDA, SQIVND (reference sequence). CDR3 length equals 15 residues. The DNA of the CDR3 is TGTGCCAGTAGTATACTAGCGGGGCTTAACAATGAGCAGTTCTTC. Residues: CASSILAGLNNEQFF.

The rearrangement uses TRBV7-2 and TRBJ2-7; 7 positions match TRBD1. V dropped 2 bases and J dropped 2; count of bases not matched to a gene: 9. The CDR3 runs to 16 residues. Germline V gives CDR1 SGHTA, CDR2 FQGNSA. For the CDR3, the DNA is TGTGCCAGCAGCTTAACCAGGAGACAGGGTGCCTACGAGCAGTACTTC. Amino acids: CASSLTRRQGAYEQYF.

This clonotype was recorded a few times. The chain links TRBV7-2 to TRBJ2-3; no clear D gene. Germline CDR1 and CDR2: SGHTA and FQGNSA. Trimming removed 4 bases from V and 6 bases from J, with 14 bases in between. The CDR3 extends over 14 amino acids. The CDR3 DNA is TGTGCCAGCAGCTCGCCTGGTAGACCCGATACGCAGTATTTT. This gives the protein CASSSPGRPDTQYF.

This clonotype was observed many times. The CDR3 nucleotides are TGCGCCAGCAGCCAAGAGGTGGGGGCAATCTTAGGAGGAGGCTACACCTTC. Translated, it gives CASSQEVGAILGGGYTF. The chain is built from TRBV4-3 and TRBJ1-2; D possibly corresponds to TRBD1 (6 bases). CDR3 size: 17 residues. Between the trimmed V and J ends, which lost 0 bases and 8 bases, there was a span of 22 bases. CDR1 and CDR2 from the germline V gene are LGHNA and YSLEER.

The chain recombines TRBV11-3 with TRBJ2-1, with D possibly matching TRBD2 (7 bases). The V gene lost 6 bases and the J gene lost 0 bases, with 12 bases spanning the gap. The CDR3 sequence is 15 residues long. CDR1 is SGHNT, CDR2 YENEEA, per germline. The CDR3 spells CASSGRGASYNEQFF. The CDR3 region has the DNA TGTGCCAGCAGTGGACGGGGGGCCTCCTACAATGAGCAGTTCTTC.

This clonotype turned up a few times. CDR3 sequence (DNA): TGCAGTGCTAGTCCCCGTGGGTTCAGGGACTATGGCTACACCTTC. Translation: CSASPRGFRDYGYTF. The genes are TRBV20-1 and TRBJ1-2; a possible D gene is TRBD1 (5 bases). The germline gives CDR1 DFQATT, CDR2 SNEGSKA (reference sequence). This CDR3 has 15 amino acids. V lost 3 bases and J lost 3, with 17 bases in between.

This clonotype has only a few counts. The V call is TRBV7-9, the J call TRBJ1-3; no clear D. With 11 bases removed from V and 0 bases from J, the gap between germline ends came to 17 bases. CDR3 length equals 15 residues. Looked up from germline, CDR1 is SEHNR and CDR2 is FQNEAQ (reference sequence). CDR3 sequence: CAAPSGRGSGNTIYF. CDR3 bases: TGTGCCGCACCATCAGGACGAGGCTCTGGAAACACCATATATTTT.

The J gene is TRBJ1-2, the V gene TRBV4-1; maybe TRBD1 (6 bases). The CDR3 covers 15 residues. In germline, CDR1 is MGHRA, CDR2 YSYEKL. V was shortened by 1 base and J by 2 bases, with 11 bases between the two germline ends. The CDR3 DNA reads TGCGCCAGCAGCCAAGTCCCAGGGGCCAACTATGGCTACACCTTC. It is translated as CASSQVPGANYGYTF.

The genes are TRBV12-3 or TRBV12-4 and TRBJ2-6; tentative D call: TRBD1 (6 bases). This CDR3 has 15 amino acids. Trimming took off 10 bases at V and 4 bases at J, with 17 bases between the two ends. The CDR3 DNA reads TGTGCCACCACAATCAGGGGAGCCGGGGCCAACGTCCTGACTTTC. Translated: CATTIRGAGANVLTF.